This T cell receptor (beta chain) was identified during a study of cytomegalovirus exposure and HLA in healthy donors. Whole-study findings and limits: Subsequent analysis found a tendency for first-cohort TCR clusters to co-occur within the 120 or so validation repertoires. CMV antigen specificity was confirmed in vitro for a few CMV-associated chains.

Points on this clone: Its antigen is still unknown.

Separate from the roughly 670-subject first cohort, the roughly 120-subject validation cohort was the one that the donors belonged to. Between the trimmed V and J ends, which lost 2 bases and 0 bases, there was a span of 11 bases. Germline assignment: CDR1 MDHEN and CDR2 SYDVKM. CDR3 length: 17 residues. Clones were read by immunoSEQ multiplex PCR, and TCRdb kept only the in-frame ones, dropping some. The table has 150,000 to 200,000 clones, just under 90% seen once. This clonotype was sampled from a man between 18 and 29 years old in good health and CMV-seropositive. The chain combines TRBV28 with TRBJ2-6; perhaps TRBD2 as D (6 bases). The sample consisted of PBMCs. The CDR3 loop is CASSLRSGSSGANVLTF. The CDR3 DNA sequence: TGTGCCAGCAGTTTAAGGTCCGGGAGCTCTGGGGCCAACGTCCTGACTTTC.